Below are 16 T cell receptor beta chains sequenced from a single sample in a study of beta chain features in type 1 diabetes. The authors reverse transcribed all of the isolated RNA, so sequencing captured expressed TCRB transcripts. Clones were read by immunoSEQ multiplex PCR, and TCRdb kept only the in-frame ones, dropping some. The sample contains about 240,000 clones, approximately 13% of which appear only once. Study-wide results and limits: Significant though moderate, a shortening of TCRB CDR3s appeared in all four CD4+ subsets of Type 1 diabetes patients.

These receptors have no identified antigens. The specimen was naive CD4+ T cells from blood. Receptors originate from a man aged 25-45 years with type 1 diabetes.

This clone occurred a few times. This rearrangement joins TRBV27 to TRBJ2-3; TRBD2 agrees at 7 bases. The CDR3 has 16 amino acids. Germline V lookup: CDR1 MNHEY, CDR2 SMNVEV (reference sequence). V lost 5 bases to trimming and J lost 5 bases; unmatched junction nucleotides: 13. In nucleotides, the CDR3 is TGTGCCAGCAGTCCGCTAGGTGGCGGGAGTAGAGATACGCAGTATTTT. It translates to CASSPLGGGSRDTQYF.

The genes are TRBV7-6 and TRBJ1-1; D is undetermined. V was cut by 5 bases and J by 0 bases, with 22 bases left in between. The CDR3 is 18 amino acids. Germline CDR1 is SGHVS and CDR2 is FNYEAQ. In DNA form, the CDR3 reads TGTGCCAGCAGCCGCTTTGGAGATACTGATCCGATGAACACTGAAGCTTTCTTT. It is translated as CASSRFGDTDPMNTEAFF.

V gene TRBV5-1 combines with J gene TRBJ1-2; the match to TRBD1 covers 7 bases. V dropped 3 bases and J dropped 6; count of bases not matched to a gene: 11. The V gene's germline CDR1 is SGHRS and CDR2 YFSETQ. The length of the CDR3 is 15 residues. The CDR3 region is CASSSTGEVLHGYTF. The CDR3 coding sequence is TGCGCCAGCAGCTCCACAGGGGAGGTTCTCCATGGCTACACCTTC.

The chain recombines TRBV10-3 with TRBJ2-1; 7 bases line up with TRBD2. The CDR3 length is 14 residues. Germline values: CDR1 ENHRY, CDR2 SYGVKD. Unmatched junction bases numbered 4, after V lost 5 bases and J lost 3 bases. CDR3 bases: TGTGCCATCAGTACGGCTAGCGGCTACAATGAGCAGTTCTTC. Protein: CAISTASGYNEQFF.

The chain has TRBV4-2 and TRBJ2-1; 9 bases fit TRBD1. The CDR3 runs to 16 residues. J gave up 7 bases and V 3 bases, and 10 bases lay outside the gene matches. Per the germline V gene, CDR1 is LGHNA and CDR2 is YNFKEQ. The CDR3 loop reads CASSQETGGGRNEQFF. CDR3 DNA: TGTGCCAGCAGCCAGGAGACAGGGGGAGGTAGGAATGAGCAGTTCTTC.

This clone turned up a few times. The gene calls are TRBV11-2 and TRBJ2-5; 10 nucleotides line up with TRBD1. V was pared by 3 bases and J by 5 bases, with 9 bases of the junction left unmatched. This CDR3 has 16 residues. CDR1 SGHAT and CDR2 FQNNGV come from the germline V gene. Written as DNA, the CDR3 is TGTGCCAGCAGCTTCTTCGACAGGGGGCAAGGGGAGACCCAGTACTTC. This translates into CASSFFDRGQGETQYF.

This clone was found a few times. The chain carries TRBV5-6 and TRBJ2-2; the D gene is possibly TRBD1 (6 bases). With 0 bases removed from V and 1 base from J, the gap between germline ends came to 10 bases. The CDR3 sequence is 16 residues long. Germline-derived CDR1 and CDR2 are SGHDT and YYEEEE. The DNA for the CDR3 is TGTGCCAGCAGCTTGGACAGGGAAGGGAACACCGGGGAGCTGTTTTTT. Protein product: CASSLDREGNTGELFF.

Only a few counts were recorded for this clone. This chain links TRBV29-1 with TRBJ1-1; D possibly corresponds to TRBD1 (5 bases). V was shortened by 8 bases and J by 0 bases, with 19 bases between the two germline ends. CDR1 and CDR2 (germline): SQVTM, ANQGSEA. CDR3 length: 15 residues. The CDR3 DNA follows: TGCAGCTCACGGGGAGGGGAGTCCATGAACACTGAAGCTTTCTTT. This codes for CSSRGGESMNTEAFF. Together with reference TRBV29-1 and TRBJ1-1, the CDR3 gives the full variable domain: SAVISQKPSRDICQRGTSLTIQCQVDSQVTMMFWYRQQPGQSLTLIATANQGSEATYESGFVIDKFPISRPNLTFSTLTVSNMSPEDSSIYLCSSRGGESMNTEAFFGQGTRLTVV.

This clone was found a few times. This sequence joins TRBV7-2 and TRBJ2-1; D possibly corresponds to TRBD2 (5 bases). V was clipped by 0 bases and J by 7 bases, with 7 bases between them. Germline CDR1 is SGHTA and CDR2 is FQGNSA. The CDR3 is 13 amino acids. The CDR3 protein is CASSLALANEQFF. Written as DNA, the CDR3 is TGTGCCAGCAGCTTAGCGTTAGCGAATGAGCAGTTCTTC.

This clone has only one observation. The chain employs TRBV4-1 and TRBJ1-1; D gene unclear. The length of the CDR3 is 14 residues. From germline, CDR1 is MGHRA and CDR2 YSYEKL. V gave up 3 bases and J gave up 3 bases, with 11 bases separating them. This CDR3 reads CASSHRGLDTEAFF. The CDR3 region has the DNA TGCGCCAGCAGCCACCGGGGTTTGGACACTGAAGCTTTCTTT.

The rearrangement joins TRBV29-1 to TRBJ1-6; D unresolved. V lost 4 bases, J lost 8 bases, and 12 bases lay in between. The germline V gene encodes CDR1 SQVTM and CDR2 ANQGSEA. This CDR3 spans 13 amino acids. CDR3 bases: TGCAGCGTTGCTACGCGGAGGGATTCACCCCTCCACTTT. Translation: CSVATRRDSPLHF.

This chain links TRBV2 with TRBJ1-5; D call uncertain. This CDR3 comprises 14 residues. The germline CDR1 and CDR2 sequences are SNHLY and FYNNEI. Trimming pared 5 bases from V and 2 bases from J, leaving 10 bases between. CDR3 amino acids: CASSYHQGNQPQHF. The CDR3 nucleotides are TGTGCCAGCAGTTACCACCAGGGCAATCAGCCCCAGCATTTT. The full variable domain, its missing parts supplied by reference TRBV2 and TRBJ1-5, is EPEVTQTPSHQVTQMGQEVILRCVPISNHLYFYWYRQILGQKVEFLVSFYNNEISEKSEIFDDQFSVERPDGSNFTLKIRSTKLEDSAMYFCASSYHQGNQPQHFGDGTRLSIL.

The chain combines TRBV5-4 with TRBJ2-7; no definite D call. V was pared by 0 bases and J by 3 bases, with 10 bases between. The CDR3 consists of 14 residues. Germline CDR1 is SGHNT and CDR2 is YYREEE (reference sequence). CDR3 DNA: TGTGCCAGCAGCTTGGCCGGTGGTTACTACGAGCAGTACTTC. Amino acid sequence: CASSLAGGYYEQYF.

This clone occurred a few times. The chain employs TRBV18 and TRBJ2-1; D remains ambiguous. CDR1 and CDR2 (germline): KGHSH, LQKENI. V was trimmed by 0 bases and J by 9 bases, leaving 9 bases between them. CDR3 length: 13 amino acids. Here the CDR3 reads CASSPPKASEQFF. The CDR3 DNA is TGTGCCAGCTCACCACCGAAGGCTAGTGAGCAGTTCTTC.

The chain employs TRBV11-3 and TRBJ2-1; D may be TRBD1 (5 bases). V was shortened by 0 bases and J by 5 bases, with 8 bases between the two germline ends. Per the germline V gene, CDR1 is SGHNT and CDR2 is YENEEA. The CDR3 is 14 residues long. CDR3 in amino acids: CASSLDRTHNEQFF. The CDR3 bases are TGTGCCAGCAGCTTAGATCGGACACACAATGAGCAGTTCTTC.

This chain links TRBV11-3 with TRBJ2-7; the D gene is possibly TRBD1 (5 bases). Germline CDR1 reads SGHNT; CDR2 reads YENEEA. The CDR3 runs 12 residues. The V end lost 2 bases, the J end lost 3 bases, and 5 bases lay between the germline ends. The CDR3 protein is CASSLTGYEQYF. The DNA for the CDR3 is TGTGCCAGCAGCTTAACAGGCTACGAGCAGTACTTC.